This T cell receptor (beta chain) was sequenced for a study of regulatory T cells in long-lasting Graves disease. The time point is: newly diagnosed GD, antithyroid drugs for less than 3 months. The authors made the TCR library using RNA they extracted from PBMCs. Germline assignment: CDR1 SNHLY and CDR2 FYNNEI. V shed 6 bases and J shed 0 bases, with 11 bases lying between them. CDR3 length: 14 amino acids. This clonotype was recorded many times. Combining iRepertoire HTBI primers with Arm-PCR of CDR3 regions, the authors built TCR beta libraries. TCRdb ran MiXCR on the multiplex PCR reads and lists one entry per CDR3 protein. The data contain 350,000 to 450,000 distinct CDR3 sequences, roughly a sixth of them singletons. This same sample was also taken into another study, of T cells in Graves' hyperthyroidism and ophthalmopathy.

The sequencing used peripheral blood mononuclear cells (PBMCs), collected at new diagnosis, from a patient treated with antithyroid drugs. This clonotype was sampled from a middle-aged man with Graves disease. The J gene is TRBJ2-5, the V gene TRBV2; no clear D gene. The DNA for the CDR3 is TGTGCCAGCAGATTGTCTGGGAACCAAGAGACCCAGTACTTC. It encodes CASRLSGNQETQYF. The full variable domain, in which reference TRBV2 and TRBJ2-5 provide the parts outside the CDR3, is EPEVTQTPSHQVTQMGQEVILRCVPISNHLYFYWYRQILGQKVEFLVSFYNNEISEKSEIFDDQFSVERPDGSNFTLKIRSTKLEDSAMYFCASRLSGNQETQYFGPGTRLLVL.